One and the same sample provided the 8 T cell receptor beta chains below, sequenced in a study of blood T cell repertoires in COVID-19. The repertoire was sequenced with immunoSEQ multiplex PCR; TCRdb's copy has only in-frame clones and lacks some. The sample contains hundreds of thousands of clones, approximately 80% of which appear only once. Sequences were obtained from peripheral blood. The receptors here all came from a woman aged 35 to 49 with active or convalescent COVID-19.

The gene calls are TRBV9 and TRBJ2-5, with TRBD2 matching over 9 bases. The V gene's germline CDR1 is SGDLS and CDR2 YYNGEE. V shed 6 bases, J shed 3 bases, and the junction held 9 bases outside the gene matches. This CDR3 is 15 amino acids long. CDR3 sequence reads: CASTKSGTSKETQYF. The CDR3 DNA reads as TGTGCCAGCACCAAGTCCGGGACTAGCAAAGAGACCCAGTACTTC.

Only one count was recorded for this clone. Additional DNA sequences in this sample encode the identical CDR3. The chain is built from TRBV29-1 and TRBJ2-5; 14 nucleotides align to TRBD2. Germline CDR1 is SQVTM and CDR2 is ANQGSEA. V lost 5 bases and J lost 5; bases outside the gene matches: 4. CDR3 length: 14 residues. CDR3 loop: CSVSGTSGGETQYF. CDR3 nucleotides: TGCAGCGTTTCCGGGACTAGCGGGGGCGAGACCCAGTACTTC.

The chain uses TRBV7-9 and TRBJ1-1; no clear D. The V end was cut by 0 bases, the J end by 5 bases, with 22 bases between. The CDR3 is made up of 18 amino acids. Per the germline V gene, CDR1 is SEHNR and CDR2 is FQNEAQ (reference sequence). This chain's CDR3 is CASSLARALYDERTEAFF. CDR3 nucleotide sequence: TGTGCCAGCAGCTTAGCGAGGGCCCTATATGACGAAAGGACTGAAGCTTTCTTT.

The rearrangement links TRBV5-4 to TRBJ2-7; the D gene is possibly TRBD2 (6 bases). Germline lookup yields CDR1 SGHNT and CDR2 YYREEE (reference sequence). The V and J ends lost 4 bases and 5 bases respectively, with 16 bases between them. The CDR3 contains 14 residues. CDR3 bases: TGTGCCAGCAGCCCGTGGCGGGGACGGGACGAGCAGTACTTC. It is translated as CASSPWRGRDEQYF.

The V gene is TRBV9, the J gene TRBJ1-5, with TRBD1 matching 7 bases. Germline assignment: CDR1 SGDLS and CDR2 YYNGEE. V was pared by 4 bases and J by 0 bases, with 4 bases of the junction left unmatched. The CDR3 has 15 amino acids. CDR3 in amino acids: CASSQGQYSNQPQHF. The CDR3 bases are TGTGCCAGCAGCCAGGGACAGTATAGCAATCAGCCCCAGCATTTT.

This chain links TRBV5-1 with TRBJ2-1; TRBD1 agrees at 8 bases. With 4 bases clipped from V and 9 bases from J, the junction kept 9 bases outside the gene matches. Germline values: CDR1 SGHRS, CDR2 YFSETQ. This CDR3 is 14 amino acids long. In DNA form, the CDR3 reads TGCGCCAGCAGCGCCTCAGGGGGCTACGTTGAGCAGTTCTTC. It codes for CASSASGGYVEQFF. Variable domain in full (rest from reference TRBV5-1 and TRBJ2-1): KAGVTQTPRYLIKTRGQQVTLSCSPISGHRSVSWYQQTPGQGLQFLFEYFSETQRNKGNFPGRFSGRQFSNSRSEMNVSTLELGDSALYLCASSASGGYVEQFFGPGTRLTVL.

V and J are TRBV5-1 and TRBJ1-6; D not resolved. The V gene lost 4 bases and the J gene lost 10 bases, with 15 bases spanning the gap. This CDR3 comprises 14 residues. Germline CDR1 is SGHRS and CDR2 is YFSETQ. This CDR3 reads CASSLTPGGSPLHF. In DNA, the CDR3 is TGCGCCAGCAGCCTAACCCCCGGAGGATCACCCCTCCACTTT.

Written as DNA, the CDR3 is TGTGCCATCAGTGAACCCAGGGGGAAATATGGCTACACCTTC. Translated, it gives CAISEPRGKYGYTF. The gene calls are TRBV10-3 and TRBJ1-2; TRBD1 matches 7 bases. The CDR3 runs to 14 residues. Germline values: CDR1 ENHRY, CDR2 SYGVKD. Trimming cost V 3 bases and J 5 bases; bases outside gene matches: 6.